Listed here are 21 T cell receptor beta chains from one sample, sequenced in a study of STAT5B mutations in CD4+ large granular lymphocyte leukemia. The repertoire was sequenced with immunoSEQ multiplex PCR; TCRdb's copy has only in-frame clones and lacks some. The sample lists roughly 48,000 clones, about 70% occurring once. Sequencing was performed on CD4+ T cells from blood buffy coats. The receptors derive from a human donor in good health.

This chain joins TRBV5-1 and TRBJ2-7; D tentatively fits TRBD1 or TRBD2 (6 bases each). CDR3 size: 15 residues. Trimming shortened V by 1 base and J by 3 bases, and 14 bases separated the two germline ends. Germline lookup yields CDR1 SGHRS and CDR2 YFSETQ. Written as DNA, the CDR3 is TGCGCCAGCAGCTTGTGGGGGGCCCAAAGCTACGAGCAGTACTTC. Translation: CASSLWGAQSYEQYF.

The chain uses TRBV2 and TRBJ2-3, with no clear D. V lost 8 bases to trimming and J lost 4 bases, with 13 bases between them. The CDR3 loop spans 13 amino acids. CDR1 and CDR2 (germline): SNHLY, FYNNEI. The CDR3 DNA sequence: TGTGCCAGCTCCCGGCGATCGGCAGATACGCAGTATTTT. Protein: CASSRRSADTQYF.

The chain recombines TRBV27 with TRBJ2-5; D not resolved. The CDR3 has 14 amino acids. The germline gives CDR1 MNHEY, CDR2 SMNVEV (reference sequence). Deletions cut 2 bases from V and 2 bases from J, with 9 bases between. The CDR3 sequence is CASSLTGPQETQYF. CDR3 bases: TGTGCCAGCAGTTTAACGGGCCCACAAGAGACCCAGTACTTC.

This chain uses TRBV4-1 with TRBJ2-7; D not resolved. V was clipped by 0 bases and J by 2 bases, with 17 bases between them. The CDR3 runs to 17 residues. Germline assignment: CDR1 MGHRA and CDR2 YSYEKL. CDR3 DNA: TGCGCCAGCAGCCAAGAAGAACTGGGTGGTTTCCCCTACGAGCAGTACTTC. Protein sequence: CASSQEELGGFPYEQYF.

The chain has TRBV5-4 and TRBJ2-1; TRBD2 might be the D (6 bases). The CDR3 is 13 residues long. The germline V gene has CDR1 SGHNT and CDR2 YYREEE (reference sequence). Trimming shortened V by 5 bases and J by 8 bases, and 14 bases separated the two germline ends. In DNA form, the CDR3 reads TGTGCCAGCAGTCCGCCGGGGACTGATGAGCAGTTCTTC. Its protein is CASSPPGTDEQFF.

V usage is TRBV7-9 and J usage is TRBJ2-7; D call uncertain. Trimming cost V 3 bases and J 7 bases, with 10 bases left between them. The CDR3 length is 12 residues. Germline CDR1 is SEHNR and CDR2 is FQNEAQ (reference sequence). The CDR3 sequence is CASSFQWTEQYF. CDR3 nucleotide sequence: TGTGCCAGCAGCTTTCAGTGGACGGAGCAGTACTTC.

The J gene is TRBJ1-1, the V gene TRBV5-6; no firm D call. The germline CDR1 and CDR2 sequences are SGHDT and YYEEEE. Deletions cut 3 bases from V and 1 base from J, with 10 bases between. The CDR3 has 14 amino acids. DNA for the CDR3: TGTGCCAGCAGCTATCGGGGTCGGAACACTGAAGCTTTCTTT. This gives the protein CASSYRGRNTEAFF.

J is TRBJ1-2 and V is TRBV6-1; 8 bases align to TRBD1. CDR3 length: 14 amino acids. With 1 base clipped from V and 5 bases from J, the junction kept 3 bases outside the gene matches. The germline gives CDR1 MNHNS, CDR2 SASEGT. The CDR3 DNA is TGTGCCAGCAGTGAAGACAGGGGGTGGTATGGCTACACCTTC. As protein: CASSEDRGWYGYTF.

The sample holds one count of this clone. The chain combines TRBV6-5 with TRBJ1-4; D is perhaps TRBD1 (6 bases). CDR3 length equals 16 residues. The V end lost 2 bases, the J end lost 7 bases, and 17 bases lay between the germline ends. The germline V gene has CDR1 MNHEY and CDR2 SVGAGI. The CDR3 reads CASSYGGLGGGEKLFF. For the CDR3, the DNA is TGTGCCAGCAGTTACGGGGGCCTCGGGGGCGGTGAAAAACTGTTTTTT.

The chain couples TRBV2 to TRBJ2-5; D might be TRBD1 (6 bases). CDR3 length: 13 residues. Trimming took off 4 bases at V and 5 bases at J, with 11 bases between the two ends. Germline V gene sequence: CDR1 SNHLY, CDR2 FYNNEI. CDR3 DNA: TGTGCCAGCAGTGTAAGCCAGGGGGAGACCCAGTACTTC. This encodes CASSVSQGETQYF.

The chain couples TRBV27 to TRBJ1-2, with 10 positions matching TRBD1. The CDR3 extends over 15 amino acids. The trim removed 5 bases at V and 2 bases at J, leaving 5 bases unmatched. Per germline, CDR1 MNHEY and CDR2 SMNVEV (reference sequence). In DNA, the CDR3 is TGTGCCAGCAGTCCACGACAGGGGGCCAACTATGGCTACACCTTC. This sequence encodes CASSPRQGANYGYTF.

In nucleotides, the CDR3 is TGCGCCAGCACCGGGACTAGCAGCTCAGATACGCAGTATTTT. Protein product: CASTGTSSSDTQYF. The chain combines TRBV5-1 with TRBJ2-3; TRBD2 matches 9 bases. The CDR3 spans 14 residues. Trimming at V came to 6 bases and at J to 4 bases, leaving 6 bases not matched to a gene. Germline CDR1 SGHRS, CDR2 YFSETQ.

The chain is built from TRBV11-2 and TRBJ2-5; TRBD1 is a possible D gene (6 bases). The V gene's germline CDR1 is SGHAT and CDR2 FQNNGV. The CDR3 sequence is 13 residues long. V was cut by 5 bases and J by 2 bases, with 9 bases left in between. The CDR3 nucleotides read TGTGCCAGCAGCATCGGACAGCAAGAGACCCAGTACTTC. Translation: CASSIGQQETQYF.

The V and J genes are TRBV6-6 and TRBJ2-7; 7 bases match TRBD2. The CDR3 extends over 11 amino acids. Germline V gene sequence: CDR1 MNHNY, CDR2 SVGAGI (reference sequence). CDR3 coding DNA: TGTGGGAGCGGGGTTGGGTACGAGCAGTACTTC. Translation gives CGSGVGYEQYF.

V usage is TRBV7-3 and J usage is TRBJ2-3; no clear D gene. Per germline, CDR1 SGHTA and CDR2 FQGTGA. V shed 5 bases and J shed 2 bases, with 8 bases lying between them. The CDR3 loop spans 13 amino acids. The CDR3 sequence is CASSLTDTDTQYF. The CDR3 region has the DNA TGTGCCAGCAGCCTCACAGACACAGATACGCAGTATTTT.

The CDR3 protein is CASSPSGKLEAFF. The CDR3 region has the DNA TGTGCCAGCTCCCCGTCGGGGAAACTTGAAGCTTTCTTT. The chain recombines TRBV18 with TRBJ1-1; no clear D. The CDR3 is 13 residues long. The V end was cut by 6 bases, the J end by 7 bases, with 15 bases between. Germline V gene sequence: CDR1 KGHSH, CDR2 LQKENI.

The rearrangement uses TRBV27 and TRBJ1-2; 9 bases align to TRBD1. The ends lost 4 bases at V and 8 bases at J; junction bases unmatched: 11. Germline assignment: CDR1 MNHEY and CDR2 SMNVEV (reference sequence). This CDR3 spans 15 amino acids. The chain's CDR3 is CASSYKPGTGLGYTF. CDR3 in DNA: TGTGCCAGCAGTTATAAACCCGGGACAGGGCTAGGCTACACCTTC.

This chain joins TRBV2 and TRBJ2-5; tentative D call: TRBD2 (6 bases). The CDR3 is 13 amino acids. V was pared by 6 bases and J by 1 base, with 9 bases between. Germline CDR1 and CDR2: SNHLY and FYNNEI. The DNA of the CDR3 is TGTGCCAGCAGCAGGGAGGCCCAAGAGACCCAGTACTTC. It yields the protein CASSREAQETQYF.

V and J are TRBV30 and TRBJ2-1, with a weak D call TRBD2 (5 bases). Trimming shortened V by 1 base and J by 7 bases, and 5 bases separated the two germline ends. This CDR3 contains 11 residues. Germline V gene data show CDR1 as GTSNPN and CDR2 as SVGIG (reference sequence). The CDR3 DNA is TGTGCCTGGAGTGCGGGGAATGAGCAGTTCTTC. Translated: CAWSAGNEQFF.

The V and J genes are TRBV18 and TRBJ1-1; unclear D gene. V lost 2 bases and J 0 bases, leaving 7 bases between the germline ends. The germline V gene has CDR1 KGHSH and CDR2 LQKENI. The CDR3 contains 14 residues. DNA for the CDR3: TGTGCCAGCTCACCAACGGAAATGAACACTGAAGCTTTCTTT. Its protein product is CASSPTEMNTEAFF.

The genes are TRBV10-2 and TRBJ2-7; 7 bases line up with TRBD1. J gave up 5 bases and V 6 bases, and 10 bases lay outside the gene matches. Per germline, CDR1 WSHSY and CDR2 SAAADI. The CDR3 is 14 amino acids. The CDR3: CASSFDRVMNEQYF. CDR3 nucleotides: TGCGCCAGCAGCTTCGACAGGGTAATGAACGAGCAGTACTTC.